The text below deals with one T cell receptor (beta chain). Its antigen is still unknown. This sample is part of a study of shared clonotypes between healthy human individuals. Germline V gives CDR1 MNHEY, CDR2 SVGAGI. V shed 7 bases, J shed 0 bases, and the junction held 6 bases outside the gene matches. The CDR3 is 14 residues long. Data came from immunoSEQ multiplex PCR; TCRdb stores just in-frame clones and leaves some out. The profile shows approximately 600,000 clones, roughly 96% of them singletons. Naivety among CD8 cells was defined by CD45RO negativity and positive CCR7 selection, thereby excluding terminally differentiated effector memory CD45RA+ cells. Points from the study as a whole: It was the non-shared clonotypes that had lower generation probabilities than clonotypes shared by all four donors.

The sequence was obtained from a woman in her thirties in good health. The sample consisted of naive CD8+ T cells sorted from blood. The chain couples TRBV6-5 to TRBJ2-7; 7 nucleotides agree with TRBD1. CDR3 amino acids: CASTLTGSSYEQYF. CDR3 bases: TGTGCCAGCACTTTGACAGGGAGCTCCTACGAGCAGTACTTC.